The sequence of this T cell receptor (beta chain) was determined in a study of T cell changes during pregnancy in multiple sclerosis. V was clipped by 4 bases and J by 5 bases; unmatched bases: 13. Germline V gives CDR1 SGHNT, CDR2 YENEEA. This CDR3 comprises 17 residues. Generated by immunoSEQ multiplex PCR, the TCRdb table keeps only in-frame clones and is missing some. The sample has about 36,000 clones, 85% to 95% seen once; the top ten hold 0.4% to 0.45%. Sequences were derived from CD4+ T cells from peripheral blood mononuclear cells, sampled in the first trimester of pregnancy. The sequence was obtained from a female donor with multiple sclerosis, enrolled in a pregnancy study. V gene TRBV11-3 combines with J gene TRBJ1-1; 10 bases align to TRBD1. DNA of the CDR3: TGTGCCAGCAGCTACTCGACAGGGGGCATGTCGAGTACTGAAGCTTTCTTT. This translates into CASSYSTGGMSSTEAFF.